This is a list of T cell receptor beta chains from one sample in a study of T cell clonotyping in hematopoietic cell transplantation. TCRdb's table, derived via immunoSEQ multiplex PCR, lists solely in-frame clones and lacks some. The sample lists approximately 41,000 clones; about 85% were seen once. The sequences come from peripheral blood mononuclear cells, collected before stem cell transplant. The receptors derive from a man between 60 and 70 years old with acute myeloid leukemia. Some clones in this sample may be carry-over from other donors' samples. Both conserved end residues are part of each CDR3. D genes are given only for firm matches. Not all rows give a size; the values are once, few, many and, for expanded clones, a class.

clone_size: NA; d_call: TRBD1; j_call: TRBJ1-6; v_call: TRBV7-2; cdr3_aa: CASSLNPGTGVNSPLHF; cdr3_nt: TGTGCCAGCAGCTTAAACCCCGGGACAGGGGTTAATTCACCCCTCCACTTT
clone_size: NA; d_call: NA; j_call: TRBJ1-1; v_call: TRBV13; cdr3_aa: CASLRGIGTHNTEAFF; cdr3_nt: TGTGCCAGCCTCCGAGGAATCGGGACACATAACACTGAAGCTTTCTTT
clone_size: NA; d_call: NA; j_call: TRBJ1-2; v_call: TRBV23-1; cdr3_aa: CATERHWNGYTF; cdr3_nt: TGCGCCACCGAGCGGCACTGGAATGGCTACACCTTC
clone_size: NA; d_call: TRBD2; j_call: TRBJ2-5; v_call: TRBV9; cdr3_aa: CASSARLAGDETQYF; cdr3_nt: TGTGCCAGCAGCGCCCGACTAGCGGGGGATGAGACCCAGTACTTC
clone_size: NA; d_call: TRBD1; j_call: TRBJ2-3; v_call: TRBV5-1; cdr3_aa: CASSEQGDTQYF; cdr3_nt: TGCGCCAGCAGCGAACAGGGGGATACGCAGTATTTT
clone_size: NA; d_call: TRBD1; j_call: TRBJ2-3; v_call: TRBV6-5; cdr3_aa: CASREGTGFSDTQYF; cdr3_nt: TGTGCCAGCAGAGAGGGGACAGGGTTTTCAGATACGCAGTATTTT
clone_size: NA; d_call: TRBD2; j_call: TRBJ2-7; v_call: TRBV7-2; cdr3_aa: CASSLGTSGGLRGEQYF; cdr3_nt: TGTGCCAGCAGCTTAGGGACTAGCGGGGGGTTAAGGGGGGAGCAGTACTTC
clone_size: NA; d_call: NA; j_call: TRBJ2-2; v_call: TRBV5-1; cdr3_aa: CASSLGSNTGELFF; cdr3_nt: TGCGCCAGCAGCTTGGGTTCGAACACCGGGGAGCTGTTTTTT
clone_size: NA; d_call: NA; j_call: TRBJ1-1; v_call: TRBV7-3; cdr3_aa: CASSLTLGTEAFF; cdr3_nt: TGTGCCAGCAGCCTAACCCTGGGGACTGAAGCTTTCTTT
clone_size: NA; d_call: NA; j_call: TRBJ1-2; v_call: TRBV5-1; cdr3_aa: CASSLSSYGYTF; cdr3_nt: TGCGCCAGCAGCTTGTCAAGCTATGGCTACACCTTC
clone_size: NA; d_call: TRBD2; j_call: TRBJ2-5; v_call: TRBV5-1; cdr3_aa: CASSLALAGGRGGETQYF; cdr3_nt: TGCGCCAGCAGCTTGGCCCTGGCGGGGGGGCGAGGGGGAGAGACCCAGTACTTC
clone_size: once; d_call: NA; j_call: TRBJ1-1; v_call: TRBV19; cdr3_aa: CASSVYGQTNTEAFF; cdr3_nt: TGTGCCAGTAGTGTATATGGACAGACGAACACTGAAGCTTTCTTT
clone_size: NA; d_call: NA; j_call: TRBJ1-3; v_call: TRBV29-1; cdr3_aa: CSVEFGVGKGNTIYF; cdr3_nt: TGCAGCGTTGAATTCGGCGTAGGAAAGGGAAACACCATATATTTT
clone_size: NA; d_call: NA; j_call: TRBJ2-3; v_call: TRBV14; cdr3_aa: CASSQGGFVYF; cdr3_nt: TGTGCCAGCAGCCAAGGTGGTTTTGTGTATTTT
clone_size: NA; d_call: NA; j_call: TRBJ1-2; v_call: TRBV30; cdr3_aa: CAWTVRRPYGYTF; cdr3_nt: TGTGCCTGGACCGTCAGGAGACCCTATGGCTACACCTTC
clone_size: NA; d_call: TRBD2; j_call: TRBJ2-5; v_call: TRBV7-2; cdr3_aa: CASSSGTSGRYQETQYF; cdr3_nt: TGTGCCAGCAGCTCCGGGACTAGCGGGAGGTACCAAGAGACCCAGTACTTC
clone_size: NA; d_call: NA; j_call: TRBJ2-4; v_call: TRBV4-3; cdr3_aa: CASSQDQRGGEGIQYF; cdr3_nt: TGCGCCAGCAGCCAAGATCAAAGGGGGGGGGAAGGCATTCAGTACTTC
clone_size: NA; d_call: NA; j_call: TRBJ1-4; v_call: TRBV28; cdr3_aa: CASSSRQDSEKLFF; cdr3_nt: TGTGCCAGCAGTTCCCGCCAGGACTCTGAAAAACTGTTTTTT
clone_size: NA; d_call: NA; j_call: TRBJ2-1; v_call: TRBV5-1; cdr3_aa: CASSLAGEANEQFF; cdr3_nt: TGCGCCAGCAGCTTGGCCGGCGAGGCGAATGAGCAGTTCTTC
clone_size: NA; d_call: NA; j_call: TRBJ1-5; v_call: TRBV2; cdr3_aa: CASSTRTAALPQHF; cdr3_nt: TGTGCCAGCAGTACCCGGACAGCTGCACTGCCCCAGCATTTT
clone_size: once; d_call: NA; j_call: TRBJ1-2; v_call: TRBV11-3; cdr3_aa: CASSTFWGSGYGYTF; cdr3_nt: TGTGCCAGCAGCACTTTTTGGGGCAGCGGCTATGGCTACACCTTC
clone_size: once; d_call: NA; j_call: TRBJ1-2; v_call: TRBV25-1; cdr3_aa: CASSSAANYGYTF; cdr3_nt: TGTGCCAGCAGTTCTGCAGCGAACTATGGCTACACCTTC
clone_size: NA; d_call: NA; j_call: TRBJ1-1; v_call: TRBV19; cdr3_aa: CASIPGTNTEAFF; cdr3_nt: TGTGCCAGTATCCCAGGGACGAACACTGAAGCTTTCTTT
clone_size: NA; d_call: NA; j_call: TRBJ2-4; v_call: TRBV6-5; cdr3_aa: CASRGGVAKNIQYF; cdr3_nt: TGTGCCAGCAGGGGCGGGGTAGCCAAAAACATTCAGTACTTC
clone_size: NA; d_call: NA; j_call: TRBJ2-1; v_call: TRBV6-1; cdr3_aa: CASSEVDEQFF; cdr3_nt: TGTGCCAGCAGTGAGGTTGATGAGCAGTTCTTC
clone_size: NA; d_call: NA; j_call: TRBJ1-2; v_call: TRBV7-3; cdr3_aa: CASSLRTALKDGYTF; cdr3_nt: TGTGCCAGCAGCTTACGGACTGCATTAAAGGATGGCTACACCTTC
clone_size: NA; d_call: NA; j_call: TRBJ2-7; v_call: TRBV28; cdr3_aa: CASSFSGGSYEQYF; cdr3_nt: TGTGCCAGCAGTTTCTCAGGGGGGAGCTACGAGCAGTACTTC